The text below deals with one T cell receptor beta chain. The target antigen is unknown. The sample comes from a study of cytomegalovirus exposure and HLA in healthy donors. Points from the study as a whole: As a later analysis showed, a missense DCLRE1C variant was linked to trimming of TCR beta V- and J-genes. Most subjects had HLA-A and HLA-B alleles reportedly predicted accurately by TCR beta sequences.

It was with 60 Vbeta and 13 Jbeta primers that the PCR ran. The protocol was immunoSEQ multiplex PCR, while the TCRdb copy is restricted to in-frame clones and leaves out a portion. The sample records approximately 160,000 clones, around 80% being singletons. Germline loops: CDR1 KGHSH, CDR2 LQKENI. Trimming cost V 0 bases and J 0 bases, with 5 bases left between them. CDR3 length: 14 residues. Sequencing was performed on PBMCs. This chain connects TRBV18 to TRBJ2-5; D is undetermined. This clonotype was obtained from a man in his late teens or twenties in good health and CMV-seronegative. CDR3 region: CASSPPNNQETQYF. In nucleotides, the CDR3 is TGTGCCAGCTCACCACCAAACAACCAAGAGACCCAGTACTTC. The full variable domain, its missing parts supplied by reference TRBV18 and TRBJ2-5, is NAGVMQNPRHLVRRRGQEARLRCSPMKGHSHVYWYRQLPEEGLKFMVYLQKENIIDESGMPKERFSAEFPKEGPSILRIQQVVRGDSAAYFCASSPPNNQETQYFGPGTRLLVL.